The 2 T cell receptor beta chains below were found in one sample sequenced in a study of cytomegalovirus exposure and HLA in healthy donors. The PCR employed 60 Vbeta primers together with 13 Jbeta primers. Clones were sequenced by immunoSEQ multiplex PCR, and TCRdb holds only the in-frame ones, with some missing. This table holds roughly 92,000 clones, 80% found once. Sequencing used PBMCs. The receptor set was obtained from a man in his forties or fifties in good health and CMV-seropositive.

CDR3 bases: TGTGCCAGCAGTTACTCGACTAGCGGGAGAGCAGAGACCCAGTACTTC. This sequence encodes CASSYSTSGRAETQYF. V gene TRBV6-6 combines with J gene TRBJ2-5, with 12 bases fitting TRBD2. The CDR3 sequence is 16 residues long. The J segment lost 4 bases and the V segment lost 0 bases, leaving 3 bases of the junction unmatched. Germline assignment: CDR1 MNHNY and CDR2 SVGAGI (reference sequence).

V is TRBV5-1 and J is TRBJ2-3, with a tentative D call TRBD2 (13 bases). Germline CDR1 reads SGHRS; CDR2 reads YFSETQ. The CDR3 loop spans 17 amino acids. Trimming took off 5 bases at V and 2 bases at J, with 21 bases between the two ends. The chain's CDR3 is CASRGLAGQGATDTQYF. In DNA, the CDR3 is TGCGCCAGCAGGGGACTAGCGGGACAGGGGGCCACAGATACGCAGTATTTT.